Listed below are T cell receptor beta chains from one sample, sequenced in a study of T cells after yellow fever vaccination. MiXCR was run by TCRdb on the 5' RACE reads, yielding one entry per CDR3 protein. In the table there are 300,000 to 350,000 distinct CDR3 sequences, approximately 4% of which are singletons. The input for sequencing was PBMCs, taken 5 days after the yellow fever booster vaccination. The receptors originated from a man aged 18 to 35 who received the YFV17D yellow fever vaccine. Each CDR3 is given with its conserved first and last residue. A D gene is named only where the DNA matches it firmly. Rows give clone size only sometimes, using once, few, many, or a class for an expanded clone.

clone size	V gene	D gene	J gene	CDR3 protein	CDR3 DNA
few	TRBV9	.	TRBJ2-5	CASSERGGRVPQETQYF	TGTGCCAGCAGCGAGAGAGGGGGGAGGGTCCCCCAAGAGACCCAGTACTTC
.	TRBV27	TRBD1	TRBJ1-1	CASSPADRAQAFF	TGTGCCAGCAGTCCCGCCGACAGGGCACAAGCTTTCTTT
.	TRBV2	.	TRBJ1-1	CASSLTDRTEAFF	TGTGCCAGCAGCCTAACGGACCGAACTGAAGCTTTCTTT
.	TRBV10-3	TRBD2	TRBJ2-3	CAISRAGEDTQYF	TGTGCCATCTCCAGGGCGGGGGAAGATACGCAGTATTTT
.	TRBV6-5	TRBD1	TRBJ1-2	CASSYQGQAADGYTF	TGTGCCAGCAGTTACCAGGGACAGGCAGCGGATGGCTACACCTTC
.	TRBV7-2	.	TRBJ1-2	CASSRGSDNYGYTF	TGTGCCAGCAGCAGGGGGAGTGATAACTATGGCTACACCTTC
few	TRBV6-6	.	TRBJ2-3	CATRDLTSTDTQYF	TGTGCCACCCGGGACTTGACTAGCACAGATACGCAGTATTTT
many	TRBV7-2	.	TRBJ2-1	CASSLGTDNEQFF	TGTGCCAGCAGTTTAGGGACTGACAATGAGCAGTTCTTC
few	TRBV4-1	.	TRBJ1-4	CASSQEGGREKLFF	TGCGCCAGCAGCCAAGAAGGGGGGCGTGAAAAACTGTTTTTT
.	TRBV7-3	.	TRBJ2-5	CASSFVHGVQETQYF	TGTGCCAGCAGCTTTGTTCACGGGGTTCAAGAGACCCAGTACTTC
few	TRBV3-2	.	TRBJ2-5	CASSQVASGGAVGETQYF	TGTGCCAGCAGCCAAGTTGCTAGCGGGGGGGCGGTAGGAGAGACCCAGTACTTC
.	TRBV5-1	TRBD1	TRBJ1-2	CASSFTGGADGYTF	TGCGCCAGCAGCTTCACAGGGGGCGCCGATGGCTACACCTTC